This TCR beta chain was sequenced in a study of blood T cell repertoires in COVID-19. For the study at large: T cells, B-cell-depleted T cells, or PBMCs provided the cDNA or gDNA that served as material.

The CDR3 has 12 residues. Trimming pared 5 bases from V and 4 bases from J, leaving 7 bases between. CDR1 SGHNT and CDR2 YENEEA come from the germline V gene. Study processing details: Amplification of reference gene primers was used by the study to estimate nucleated cell counts. This table comes from immunoSEQ multiplex PCR, and its TCRdb copy is limited to in-frame clones, with some not included. V and J calls and clone size come straight from that table; D and trimming were deduced from the DNA. The data contain roughly 350,000 clones, under 95% of them seen just once; the ten biggest clones take up approximately 3.5%.

Sequencing used peripheral blood. The receptor was isolated from a woman aged 18-29 years who had recovered from COVID-19. The V gene is TRBV11-3, the J gene TRBJ2-3; D not resolved. CDR3 amino acids: CASSLRSDTQYF. The CDR3 nucleotides are TGTGCCAGCAGCCTCCGTTCAGATACGCAGTATTTT.